Sequencing of this T cell receptor beta chain was carried out in a study of blood T cell repertoires in COVID-19. Across the whole study: COVID-19 samples collected from the United States, Italy and Spain covered acute and convalescent phases.

The table came from immunoSEQ multiplex PCR; TCRdb's copy has only in-frame clones and leaves some out. The profile covers about 24,000 clones, with about 72% appearing a single time and roughly 40% taken by the ten largest. This CDR3 region has 13 residues. Between the trimmed V and J ends, which lost 0 bases and 11 bases, there was a span of 13 bases. Germline CDR1 reads MDHEN; CDR2 reads SYDVKM. This clone was counted a few times. The chain carries TRBV28 and TRBJ1-1; D might be TRBD1 (6 bases). The specimen sequenced was peripheral blood. The sequence was obtained from a woman older than 75 with acute or convalescent COVID-19. The CDR3 sequence: CASSLWEQGWAFF. CDR3 DNA sequence: TGTGCCAGCAGTTTATGGGAACAGGGATGGGCTTTCTTT. Full variable domain (missing parts from reference TRBV28 and TRBJ1-1): DVKVTQSSRYLVKRTGEKVFLECVQDMDHENMFWYRQDPGLGLRLIYFSYDVKMKEKGDIPEGYSVSREKKERFSLILESASTNQTSMYLCASSLWEQGWAFFGQGTRLTVV.